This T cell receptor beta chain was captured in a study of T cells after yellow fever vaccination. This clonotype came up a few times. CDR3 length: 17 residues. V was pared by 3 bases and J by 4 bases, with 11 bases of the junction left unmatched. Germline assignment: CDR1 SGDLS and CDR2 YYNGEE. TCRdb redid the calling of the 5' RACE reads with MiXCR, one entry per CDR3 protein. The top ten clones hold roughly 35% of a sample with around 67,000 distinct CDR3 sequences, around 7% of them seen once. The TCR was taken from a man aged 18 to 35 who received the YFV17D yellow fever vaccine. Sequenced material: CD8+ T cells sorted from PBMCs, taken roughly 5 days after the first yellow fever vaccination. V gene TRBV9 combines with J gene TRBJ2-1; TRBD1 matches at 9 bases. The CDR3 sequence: CASSEPPGTGSYNEQFF. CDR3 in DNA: TGTGCCAGCAGCGAACCGCCCGGGACAGGGTCATACAATGAGCAGTTCTTC.